This entry lists 6 T cell receptor beta chains sequenced from one sample in a study of vaccination and CD4 T cells after COVID-19. These receptors have no known antigen. At the Johns Hopkins FTIC core, DNA taken from cultured CD4+ T cells was sequenced by way of the Oncomine TCR Beta short-read assay. MiXCR was run by TCRdb on the PCR reads, yielding one entry per CDR3 protein. The sample consists of fewer than 4,500 distinct CDR3 sequences, around a sixth of them appearing once. Treatment denoted: roughly nine-day PBMC culture with coronavirus spike peptide pools or control peptides (ViraFEST assay). The sample taken for sequencing was CD4+ T cells from blood, cultured in vitro. These receptors originate from a human donor who had recovered from COVID-19.

The V gene is TRBV18, the J gene TRBJ1-5; D not certain. This CDR3 region has 14 residues. Germline CDR1 is KGHSH and CDR2 is LQKENI. The germline V and J ends were trimmed by 3 bases and 2 bases, with 8 bases remaining between them. The CDR3 DNA reads as TGTGCCAGCTCACCGAATCGGGGCAATCAGCCCCAGCATTTT. It encodes CASSPNRGNQPQHF.

This clonotype is deemed large. The rearrangement joins TRBV6-1 to TRBJ1-2; D may be TRBD1 (5 bases). This CDR3 spans 13 amino acids. V was shortened by 6 bases and J by 4 bases, with 12 bases between the two germline ends. Germline V gives CDR1 MNHNS, CDR2 SASEGT. The CDR3 DNA is TGTGCCAGCAGGGGGACCGGGGGCTATGGCTACACCTTC. Encoded protein: CASRGTGGYGYTF.

This clonotype rates as medium-sized. J is TRBJ1-1 and V is TRBV7-9; D is unresolved. CDR1 is SEHNR, CDR2 FQNEAQ, per germline (reference sequence). This CDR3 has 14 amino acids. The V end lost 5 bases, the J end lost 1 base, and 11 bases lay between the germline ends. In DNA form, the CDR3 reads TGTGCCAGCAGCCCCCCACAGAGGAACACTGAAGCTTTCTTT. It encodes CASSPPQRNTEAFF.

This clonotype was counted a few times. The chain is built from TRBV18 and TRBJ1-1; D gene ambiguous. The CDR3 is 12 residues long. V was trimmed by 3 bases and J by 4 bases, leaving 6 bases between them. Germline CDR1 KGHSH, CDR2 LQKENI. The CDR3 reads CASSPWGTEAFF. CDR3 DNA sequence: TGTGCCAGCTCACCGTGGGGCACTGAAGCTTTCTTT.

Comment on this clonotype: This sequence may be a read error, since a much larger clone differs from it by one base. The chain is built from TRBV19 and TRBJ2-7; D unresolved. CDR1 is LNHDA and CDR2 is SQIVND in the germline V gene (reference sequence). CDR3 length: 15 residues. The CDR3 reads CVSSIGRRQTYEQYF. CDR3 DNA sequence: TGTGTCAGTAGTATCGGTCGCCGGCAGACCTACGAGCAGTACTTC.

This clonotype was recorded a few times. The V and J genes are TRBV29-1 and TRBJ1-1; D not resolved. V lost 2 bases and J lost 5, with 12 bases in between. This CDR3 region has 13 residues. Germline CDR1 SQVTM, CDR2 ANQGSEA. CDR3 in DNA: TGCAGCGTTGAATGGGCCGCGGGTACTGAAGCTTTCTTT. Amino acids: CSVEWAAGTEAFF.